A selection of T cell receptor beta chains follows, all from one sample in a study of vaccination effects on CD4 cells after COVID-19. Some clones are missing from TCRdb's copy, which holds only in-frame ones; the method was immunoSEQ multiplex PCR. Among about 46,000 clones listed, about 70% were seen once. These receptors lack a known antigen. Sequenced material: CD4+ T cells from PBMCs cultured with HCoV-OC43 spike peptides, taken after COVID-19 vaccination. These receptors were obtained from a human donor who received a COVID-19 vaccine. Both conserved end residues are part of each CDR3.

v_call cdr3_aa
TRBV18 CASSPRGGNENTIYF
TRBV6-5 CASSWTSGGAAGELFF
TRBV9 CASIYADRDTGELFF
TRBV5-4 CASSSGIAGRETQYF
TRBV19 CASSIRGSGELFF
TRBV29-1 CSVELQGVRAYEQYF
TRBV6-5 CASEDRDSGNTIYF
TRBV5-1 CASNEGNANTGELFF
TRBV5-4 CASSRDRAYEKLFF
TRBV27 CASSSAGISPLHF
TRBV9 CASSVVPGGEPQHF
TRBV11-3 CASSQASWVPYNEQFF
TRBV6-2/TRBV6-3 CASSYPTGRTTYEQYF
TRBV27 CASSTGDRVNTEAFF
TRBV7-9 CASSSRQGGSYEQYF
TRBV14 CASSQGGLAEAKNIQYF
TRBV4-2 CASSQDLALAGFSYEQYF
TRBV5-1 CASSMQQGVREKLFF
TRBV7-7 CASSLASAGEQFF
TRBV7-8 CASSLNPGVDGANTIYF
TRBV16 CASSQGSAWGYTF
TRBV5-8 CASSFIGGSGAFF
TRBV9 CASSPLGQGTYEQYF
TRBV3-1/TRBV3-2 CASSQGTVSYNSPLHF
TRBV27 CAPTDRIHNQPQHF
TRBV5-4 CASSLGQGVWNEQFF
TRBV6-5 CASRQDKSSYEQYF
TRBV27 CASSQRQGGAFF
TRBV5-1 CASSPSPGNTEAFF
TRBV11-1 CASTRLAGGLADTQYF